Below, one T cell receptor (beta chain) is given with its context. Its antigen is currently unknown. The sample originates from a study of shared clonotypes between healthy human individuals. The CDR3 is 15 amino acids. Per germline, CDR1 MNHNY and CDR2 SVGAGI (reference sequence). V lost 9 bases to trimming and J lost 0 bases; unmatched junction nucleotides: 8. Findings and limits, study-wide: Among non-shared clonotypes, generation probabilities were lower than among those shared by all four donors. Across subsets, estimated richness was generally greater for naive than for memory populations.

TCRdb's table, derived via immunoSEQ multiplex PCR, lists solely in-frame clones and lacks some. Seen here are about 1.1 million clones, around three quarters observed once, and the top ten hold 0.7% to 0.95%. Donation came from healthy HIV-negative adults that had no recent acute infections or vaccinations. CD4+ cells were split into CD45RA+ naive and CD45RA-negative memory subsets. Sequenced input: memory CD4+ T cells from PBMCs. Subset reported: CD45RA-negative fraction. The rearrangement joins TRBV6-6 to TRBJ2-1; 7 bases line up with TRBD2. This clonotype was sampled from a man between 18 and 35 years old in good health. Some clones in this sample may be carry-over from other donors' samples. The CDR3 nucleotides are TGTGCCAGTTCGTGGGAGGGTAGCTCCTACAATGAGCAGTTCTTC. It specifies CASSWEGSSYNEQFF.